Following are 14 T cell receptor beta chains from one sample sequenced in a study of shared clonotypes between healthy human individuals. The repertoire was sequenced with immunoSEQ multiplex PCR; TCRdb's copy has only in-frame clones and lacks some. This sample has some 2,000,000 clones, with 90% to 95% found just once. What was sequenced was naive CD4+ T cells sorted from blood. Subset noted: CD45RA+ positively selected. The receptors originated from a man younger than 30 in good health.

The chain recombines TRBV18 with TRBJ1-3; perhaps TRBD1 as D (5 bases). V lost 3 bases to trimming and J lost 0 bases, with 9 bases between them. CDR1 is KGHSH, CDR2 LQKENI, per germline. The CDR3 is made up of 15 amino acids. In DNA form, the CDR3 reads TGTGCCAGCTCACCCAACAGGATCTCTGGAAACACCATATATTTT. This sequence encodes CASSPNRISGNTIYF.

The chain is built from TRBV11-2 and TRBJ2-5; D unclear. The CDR3 spans 13 residues. The germline CDR1 and CDR2 sequences are SGHAT and FQNNGV. Trimming took 1 base from V and 5 from J, leaving 8 bases between them. This CDR3 reads CASSLGYGETQYF. The CDR3, as DNA: TGTGCCAGCAGCTTAGGATACGGGGAGACCCAGTACTTC.

The chain recombines TRBV2 with TRBJ2-7, with a tentative D call TRBD1 (6 bases). The CDR3 extends over 14 amino acids. The germline V gene has CDR1 SNHLY and CDR2 FYNNEI. Trimming took off 8 bases at V and 6 bases at J, with 20 bases between the two ends. The CDR3 is CASATDRALFEQYF. In DNA form, the CDR3 reads TGTGCCAGCGCCACGGACAGAGCTTTGTTCGAGCAGTACTTC.

This clone was detected only once. Different DNA sequences within this sample yield the same CDR3. The chain combines TRBV30 with TRBJ1-5; D may be TRBD1 (5 bases). The CDR3 contains 13 residues. The V gene lost 2 bases and the J gene lost 1 base, with 6 bases spanning the gap. From germline, CDR1 is GTSNPN and CDR2 SVGIG (reference sequence). The CDR3 is CAWSRDSNQPQHF. The DNA of the CDR3 is TGTGCCTGGAGTCGGGACAGCAATCAGCCCCAGCATTTT. The full variable domain, rest sourced from reference TRBV30 and TRBJ1-5, is SQTIHQWPATLVQPVGSPLSLECTVEGTSNPNLYWYRQAAGRGLQLLFYSVGIGQISSEVPQNLSASRPQDRQFILSSKKLLLSDSGFYLCAWSRDSNQPQHFGDGTRLSIL.

This chain links TRBV7-2 with TRBJ1-1; a possible D gene is TRBD1 (6 bases). Trimming removed 5 bases at V and 4 bases at J, with 17 bases between. The CDR3 length is 15 residues. The V gene's germline CDR1 is SGHTA and CDR2 FQGNSA. CDR3 in amino acids: CASSTDAQGTTEAFF. The CDR3 DNA reads as TGTGCCAGCAGCACTGACGCTCAGGGGACCACTGAAGCTTTCTTT.

This clone was found once. This chain links TRBV29-1 with TRBJ1-3, with D unclear. Germline V gives CDR1 SQVTM, CDR2 ANQGSEA. Between the trimmed V and J ends, which lost 4 bases and 0 bases, there was a span of 7 bases. The CDR3 consists of 13 residues. The CDR3 DNA reads as TGCAGCGTTGGATATTCCTCTGGAAACACCATATATTTT. Protein: CSVGYSSGNTIYF.

This rearrangement joins TRBV4-2 to TRBJ2-2, with 12 positions matching TRBD2. Germline values: CDR1 LGHNA, CDR2 YNFKEQ. V lost 4 bases and J lost 8; bases outside the gene matches: 11. CDR3 size: 17 residues. The CDR3 sequence is CASSLPRTSGVSGELFF. The CDR3 DNA sequence: TGTGCCAGCAGCCTCCCGCGGACTAGCGGGGTGTCTGGGGAGCTGTTTTTT.

A word on this clone: This specimen includes other DNA sequences encoding the same CDR3. The chain employs TRBV18 and TRBJ1-1, with 10 bases matching TRBD1. Per the germline V gene, CDR1 is KGHSH and CDR2 is LQKENI. This CDR3 region has 14 residues. V dropped 4 bases and J dropped 3; count of bases not matched to a gene: 2. This chain's CDR3 is CASSLGTGDTEAFF. CDR3 bases: TGTGCCAGCTCACTCGGGACAGGGGACACTGAAGCTTTCTTT.

J is TRBJ2-7 and V is TRBV27, with D perhaps TRBD1 (7 bases). The CDR3 has 14 amino acids. The V end was cut by 9 bases, the J end by 7 bases, with 22 bases between. Germline CDR1 reads MNHEY; CDR2 reads SMNVEV (reference sequence). Written as DNA, the CDR3 is TGTGCCAGGACCTACAGGGGTCATGCGGGGGAGCAGTACTTC. Translating it yields CARTYRGHAGEQYF.

The chain combines TRBV7-8 with TRBJ1-5; D is ambiguous. The V and J ends lost 3 bases and 1 base respectively, with 10 bases between them. The CDR3 spans 15 residues. Germline V gives CDR1 SGHVS, CDR2 FQNEAQ. The CDR3 DNA is TGTGCCAGCAGCTTCAACATAAACAGCAATCAGCCCCAGCATTTT. This sequence encodes CASSFNINSNQPQHF.

As concerns this clone: This could be a read error, since a much larger clone is one nucleotide away. The same CDR3 is also encoded by other DNA sequences in this sample. The chain recombines TRBV4-2 with TRBJ1-3, with no clear D. The CDR3 sequence is 14 residues long. Per germline, CDR1 LGHNA and CDR2 YNFKEQ. The CDR3 region is CASSLLDSGNTIYF. The DNA for the CDR3 is TGTGCCAGCAGCCTCCTAGACTCTGGGAACACCATATATTTT.

This rearrangement joins TRBV6-1 to TRBJ2-3; D is unresolved. V lost 5 bases and J 4 bases, leaving 13 bases between the germline ends. Germline CDR1 MNHNS, CDR2 SASEGT. There are 14 residues in the CDR3. The CDR3 DNA reads as TGTGCCAGCAGTTCCCGGGCGGAGCCAGATACGCAGTATTTT. Translation gives CASSSRAEPDTQYF.

This chain uses TRBV6-6 with TRBJ2-7, with a weak D call TRBD1 (5 bases). This CDR3 contains 13 residues. Trimming shortened V by 5 bases and J by 1 base, and 9 bases separated the two germline ends. CDR1 and CDR2 from the germline V gene are MNHNY and SVGAGI (reference sequence). The CDR3 is CASSARGSYEQYF. In DNA, the CDR3 is TGTGCCAGCAGTGCTAGGGGTTCCTACGAGCAGTACTTC.

The rearrangement uses TRBV9 and TRBJ2-5; D is possibly TRBD2 (5 bases). Trimming pared 0 bases from V and 5 bases from J, leaving 11 bases between. Germline V lookup: CDR1 SGDLS, CDR2 YYNGEE. The CDR3 is 14 residues long. The CDR3 sequence: CASSVGNGVETQYF. The CDR3 nucleotides read TGTGCCAGCAGCGTAGGGAACGGGGTGGAGACCCAGTACTTC.